The text below deals with one TCR beta chain. The clone's antigen remains unknown. Within one base of it there is no much larger clone, and no base qualities were kept. In total, more than 500 healthy bone marrow donors made up the cohort. Cohort members were all nominally healthy when sampled, although unrecorded immune exposures were likely present. The donor tested CMV seropositive, placing the donor among the 289 seropositive members of the cohort. Every donor gave a peripheral blood sample, and the peripheral blood mononuclear cells from that sample were used for TCR beta sequencing. Genomic DNA was extracted from the blood cell samples with the Qiagen DNeasy Blood Extraction Kit. This sample is part of a study of cytomegalovirus exposure and HLA in healthy donors (dated by TCRdb to about 2017). Regarding the study in general: According to an earlier analysis of around 600 of the donors, roughly 180 million T cells yielded 90 million to 130 million unique TCR beta sequences and about 300 Gb of sequence data. Approximately 330 gigabases of sequencing data and around 90 million unique TCR sequences made up an early release that covered around 640 HLA-typed donors. Of the approximately 400 genotyped donors, roughly 85% fell in the genetic ancestry cluster associated with self-reported Caucasian donors. The study aimed to test whether cataloging public T cell receptors could reveal signatures of past pathogen exposure. The T cell repertoires of around 670 subjects were profiled by immunosequencing and related to cytomegalovirus serostatus. Besides the first cohort of 500 to 700 subjects, a separate validation cohort made up of 120 or so different subjects was used. To predict cytomegalovirus infection status, the study combined high-throughput TCR immunosequencing, statistical association of individual TCRs with disease status, and machine learning. To study patterns of TCR occurrence, a later analysis re-analyzed previously published TCR beta repertoires from around 660 donors and added high-resolution HLA genotyping. Rather than using new phenotypic data, the later analysis identified candidate immune exposures from TCR beta sequences and from how often those sequences occurred across donors. To decide whether each TCR beta V gene segment behaved as functional or pseudogenic, an earlier analysis of fewer than 750 of the donors relied on high-throughput TCR beta sequencing. Donor age, sex, ethnicity and CMV serostatus were compiled together with the repertoire data. In a later genetic analysis, genome-wide SNP genotypes for 398 of the 666 donors were used, and that subset was treated as a discovery cohort. Every discovery cohort repertoire had been produced on one sequencing platform. Class I and class II HLA loci were covered by the typing at four-digit resolution. The number of donors typed differed by locus, with about 629-630 for A, B, C, DRB1 and DQB1, roughly 520 for DQA1, under 610 for DPA1, and approximately 470 for DPB1. About five DR-DQ haplotypes were handled as single units for association and clustering, since linkage in the cohort was strong. On average, about 240,000 unique TCR beta nucleotide sequences were sequenced per donor among 398 genotyped donors of the cohort, with around 19% of those sequences being non-productive. Overall study results and their limits: HLA typing was unavailable for some donors at each locus, so association tests used only the typed subset. For the cohort, immune exposure information was limited to CMV serostatus. The study gave a list of about 150 TCR beta chains associated with cytomegalovirus. Roughly uniform sequencing depth across donors was assumed in presence/absence analyses, although this assumption may not hold. Linkage disequilibrium might explain the correlated functional status among segregating V segments, but an unknown experimental factor could not be excluded. A later analysis found that most CMV-associated TCR beta chains appeared HLA-restricted, with HLA associations seemingly driven largely by CMV exposure. A later genetic analysis reported fewer N-insertions in productive TCRs among donors in an Asian-associated ancestry cluster than the roughly 690-donor mean. Because the 87-base-pair reads could not distinguish some IMGT-functional V segments, including TRBV6-2 and TRBV6-3, those segments were excluded. V-gene and J-gene trimming of TCR beta chains was associated with a missense DCLRE1C variant in a later genetic analysis, and the association was replicated in an independent cohort. A further reported finding was that TCR beta sequences accurately predicted the HLA-A and HLA-B alleles for most subjects in the first cohort. When HLA alleles, especially DR and DQ, strongly co-occurred, TCR associations were difficult to assign to individual alleles. The classifier was reported to diagnose cytomegalovirus status with high specificity and sensitivity in both the original and validation cohorts. Most TCR sequences were observed very rarely across donors, whereas some public TCRs were present in many individuals. Only TCR beta chains were sequenced in this cohort, and the absence of alpha or paired-chain data limited detectable features. A few of the identified cytomegalovirus-associated TCR beta chains were confirmed in vitro to be specific for cytomegalovirus antigens. According to a later analysis, parvovirus B19, influenza, CMV and Epstein-Barr virus appeared linked to several top co-occurrence clusters. In a later analysis, HLA-associated TCR beta chains were found to be more clonally expanded and to have lower generation probabilities than equally common non-associated chains. Because counts were too low, some 17 rarely observed V segments, including chromosome 9 orphons, were excluded from the earlier analysis of some 540 of the donors. It was suggested by the authors that the approach could potentially be generalized to other disease states and immunological phenotypes. In an earlier analysis of fewer than 700 of the donors, most TCR beta V segments appeared in productive rearrangements about 87% or about 30% of the time, broadly matching IMGT annotations. Specific HLA alleles were associated with about 17,000 TCR beta sequences at a false discovery rate of 0.05 in a later analysis. A later analysis found that TCR association rates varied across HLA loci, with DRB1 alleles showing the most associated TCRs and HLA-C alleles the fewest. The sequencing pipeline was judged likely to have produced a cluster of highly shared sequence variants as a technical artifact.

The protocol used for the library was the immunoSEQ multiplex PCR assay. For the multiplex PCR, a mixture combining 60 forward primers for TCR Vbeta segments and 13 reverse primers for TCR Jbeta segments was used. Amplification of the CDR3 region of rearranged TCR beta genes was performed with a multiplex PCR assay on genomic DNA. The Illumina HiSeq System was used to sequence the amplified TCR beta libraries as 87-base-pair reads. Concerning the study's data processing: A later analysis tallied roughly 78 million unique TCR beta chains across the 550 to 850 repertoires, and approximately 11 million of those chains were shared by two or more donors. To remove PCR and sequencing errors, raw reads were error-corrected and collapsed into unique sequences using a nearest-neighbor algorithm that merged closely related sequences. V, D and J gene segments were assigned by aligning CDR3 sequences to IMGT reference sequences. For a sequence to be retained, a match of at least six nucleotides was required to both a V gene segment and a J gene segment. Rearrangements were called productive when the CDR3 lacked stop codons and stayed in frame with V and J; all others were non-productive. Following IMGT convention, CDR3 was defined as the stretch from the second conserved V-encoded cysteine up to the conserved J-encoded phenylalanine. The earlier analysis of about 500 of the donors excluded sequences that lacked an unambiguous match to a single V gene segment. In an earlier analysis of around 600 of the donors, V segments were called functional above 56.7% productive rearrangements and were called segregating when the between-donor standard deviation exceeded 5%. A statistical classification framework was built to diagnose cytomegalovirus status from the catalog of TCR beta chain sequences. In a later analysis, TCR nucleotide sequences were compared against IMGT/GENE-DB human TR gene sequences so that V and J genes could be assigned. Using the TCRdist pipeline, a later analysis assigned CDR3 sequences along with most-parsimonious VDJ recombination scenarios. In a later analysis, each TCR beta chain was defined by its CDR3 amino acid sequence together with its V-gene family, and reads lacking a unique V-gene family were excluded. To address suspected cross-contamination and a sequencing artifact, a later analysis removed roughly 580 highly shared, low-generation-probability nucleotide sequences. In a later analysis, a clonal expansion index for each public chain was calculated from normalized within-repertoire ranks of inferred template counts. A later analysis computed generation probabilities with a VDJ recombination model fitted to out-of-frame rearrangements, and checked the results against IGoR. Hypergeometric tests were used in a later analysis to score TCR-TCR, TCR-HLA and TCR-CMV co-occurrence, with a repertoire-size bias correction applied to the TCR pairs. In a later analysis, false discovery rates were estimated by permuting HLA or CMV assignments 20 times. In a later analysis, co-occurring TCRs were grouped using DBSCAN, and TCRdist sequence similarity was added for clustering within HLA-allele-positive subsets. Co-occurrence clustering excluded repertoires with fewer than 30,000 or more than 120,000 public chains, plus five with anomalous nucleotide sharing. TCRdb holds this immuneACCESS table with in-frame rearrangements only. Some clones are missing; in checked studies, unresolved V genes explain under half, and the rest has no known cause. For V, J and clone size, that table is used; D and trimming come from the DNA. The sample data list 120,000 to 150,000 clones, and roughly 80% of these were observed just once. The top ten clonotypes cover roughly 4% of the sample.

Trimming removed 5 bases from V and 4 bases from J, leaving 20 bases between the germline ends. The germline V gene provides CDR1 SQVTM and CDR2 ANQGSEA. Taken from cysteine to phenylalanine, the CDR3 has 15 residues. Only CDR3 DNA is held: 45 bases, read in frame from base 1. This receptor was obtained from a woman between 35 and 50 years old in good health and CMV-seropositive. The chain is made from TRBV29-1 and TRBJ2-5; there is no confident call for the D gene. The source material was PBMCs. The CDR3 is CSVRFRLTRRETQYF. At the DNA level, the sequence is TGCAGCGTTCGATTCCGACTCACCCGCAGAGAGACCCAGTACTTC.